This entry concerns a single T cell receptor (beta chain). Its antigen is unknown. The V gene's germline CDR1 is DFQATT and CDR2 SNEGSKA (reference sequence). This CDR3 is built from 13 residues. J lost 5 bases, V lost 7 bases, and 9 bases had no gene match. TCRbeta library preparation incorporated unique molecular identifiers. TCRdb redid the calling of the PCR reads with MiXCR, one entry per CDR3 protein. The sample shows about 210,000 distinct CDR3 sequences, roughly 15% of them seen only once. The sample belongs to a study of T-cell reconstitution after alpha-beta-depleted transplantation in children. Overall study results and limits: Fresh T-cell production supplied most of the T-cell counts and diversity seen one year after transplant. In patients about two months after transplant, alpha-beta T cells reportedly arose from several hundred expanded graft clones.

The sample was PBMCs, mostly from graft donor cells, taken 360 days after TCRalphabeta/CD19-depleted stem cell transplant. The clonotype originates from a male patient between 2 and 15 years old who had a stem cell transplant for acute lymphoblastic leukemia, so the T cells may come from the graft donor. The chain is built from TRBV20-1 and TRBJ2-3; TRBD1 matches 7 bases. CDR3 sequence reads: CSEQGSGEDTQYF. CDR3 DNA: TGCAGTGAACAGGGGTCCGGGGAAGATACGCAGTATTTT.